Presented here are 25 T cell receptor beta chains from one specimen sequenced in a study of blood T cell repertoires in COVID-19. Clones were sequenced by immunoSEQ multiplex PCR, and TCRdb holds only the in-frame ones, with some missing. Of some 80,000 clones listed, 70% to 90% are singletons. Sequenced sample: peripheral blood. The source is a man aged 80 or over with active or convalescent COVID-19.

The chain employs TRBV30 and TRBJ2-2; D gene uncertain. The CDR3 totals 13 residues. Between the trimmed V and J ends, which lost 3 bases and 5 bases, there was a span of 10 bases. The V gene's germline CDR1 is GTSNPN and CDR2 SVGIG (reference sequence). This CDR3 is CAWRVTITGELFF. DNA of the CDR3: TGTGCCTGGAGGGTCACTATAACCGGGGAGCTGTTTTTT.

This rearrangement joins TRBV6-5 to TRBJ2-5, with 8 nucleotides matching TRBD2. V shed 9 bases and J 4 bases; nucleotides not matched to a gene: 13. Germline V gene lookup returns CDR1 MNHEY and CDR2 SVGAGI. The CDR3 sequence is 15 residues long. CDR3 DNA sequence: TGTGCCAGTACCGCTCTAGCGGGCCCCCGAGAGACCCAGTACTTC. Amino acids: CASTALAGPRETQYF.

The V call is TRBV5-1, the J call TRBJ1-1; D may be TRBD1 (5 bases). The V end was cut by 4 bases, the J end by 3 bases, with 10 bases between. In germline, CDR1 is SGHRS, CDR2 YFSETQ. CDR3 size: 13 residues. CDR3: CASSQGFDTEAFF. CDR3 sequence (DNA): TGCGCCAGCAGCCAGGGCTTTGACACTGAAGCTTTCTTT.

Points on this clone: An end of the junction differs from the germline gene, which may be a read error. The V call is TRBV5-1, the J call TRBJ2-5, with TRBD1 matching over 8 bases. CDR1 and CDR2 from the germline V gene are SGHRS and YFSETQ. This CDR3 region has 14 residues. This CDR3 reads CASRLGTGQETQYF. The CDR3 coding sequence is TGCGCCAGCAGATTGGGGACAGGCCAAGAGACCCAGTACTTC. Full variable domain (remainder filled in from reference TRBV5-1 and TRBJ2-5): KAGVTQTPRYLIKTRGQQVTLSCSPISGHRSVSWYQQTPGQGLQFLFEYFSETQRNKGNFPGRFSGRQFSNSRSEMNVSTLELGDSALYLCASRLGTGQETQYFGPGTRLLVL.

The chain links TRBV2 to TRBJ1-1; TRBD1 might be the D (6 bases). The CDR3 is 14 residues long. The V gene's germline CDR1 is SNHLY and CDR2 FYNNEI. V lost 4 bases to trimming and J lost 1 base, with 10 bases between them. CDR3 amino acids: CASSVTRGNTEAFF. The CDR3 DNA reads TGTGCCAGCAGTGTCACCAGGGGGAACACTGAAGCTTTCTTT.

The chain joins TRBV6-1 to TRBJ2-2; D not resolved. The V end was cut by 0 bases, the J end by 4 bases, with 9 bases between. The CDR3 sequence is 15 residues long. Germline V CDR1 and CDR2: MNHNS, SASEGT. CDR3 in amino acids: CASSEAPTGTGELFF. The CDR3 DNA sequence: TGTGCCAGCAGTGAAGCGCCGACGGGCACCGGGGAGCTGTTTTTT.

The chain has TRBV19 and TRBJ1-5; tentative D call: TRBD1 (6 bases). Germline CDR1 and CDR2: LNHDA and SQIVND (reference sequence). V lost 5 bases and J 6 bases, leaving 14 bases between the germline ends. The CDR3 contains 14 residues. In DNA, the CDR3 is TGTGCCAGTAGTGCTAGTACAGGGATTCAGCCCCAGCATTTT. This translates into CASSASTGIQPQHF.

The V gene is TRBV2, the J gene TRBJ1-1; D gene uncertain. The CDR3 spans 16 residues. Trimming removed 2 bases at V and 2 bases at J, with 15 bases between. CDR1 and CDR2 from the germline V gene are SNHLY and FYNNEI. Here the CDR3 DNA reads TGTGCCAGCAGTGAATATGGGCCTAACAGAAACACTGAAGCTTTCTTT. Translating gives CASSEYGPNRNTEAFF.

This chain joins TRBV11-3 and TRBJ2-3, with 10 bases that match TRBD2. CDR1 SGHNT and CDR2 YENEEA come from the germline V gene. The V gene end was trimmed by 4 bases and the J gene end by 4 bases; junction bases not matched to a gene: 2. The CDR3 spans 14 residues. Here the CDR3 DNA reads TGTGCCAGCAGCTGGAGCGGGAGGGCAGATACGCAGTATTTT. Amino acid sequence: CASSWSGRADTQYF.

The rearrangement uses TRBV6-4 and TRBJ1-1; weak D call: TRBD1 (6 bases). V gave up 6 bases and J gave up 2 bases, with 13 bases separating them. CDR3 length: 14 amino acids. Germline CDR1 reads MRHNA; CDR2 reads SNTAGT. The CDR3 spells CASRPGQSNTEAFF. CDR3 DNA sequence: TGTGCCAGCAGACCAGGACAGTCAAACACTGAAGCTTTCTTT.

This chain uses TRBV29-1 with TRBJ1-5; D is uncertain. CDR1 is SQVTM, CDR2 ANQGSEA, per germline. Trimming took 4 bases from V and 0 from J, leaving 7 bases between them. This CDR3 has 13 amino acids. The DNA of the CDR3 is TGCAGCGTTGGAGGTTATAGCAATCAGCCCCAGCATTTT. Residues: CSVGGYSNQPQHF.

This clone has just a few counts. Different DNA sequences within this sample yield the same CDR3. The gene calls are TRBV30 and TRBJ1-5; tentatively, D is TRBD1 (6 bases). The CDR3 contains 16 residues. V dropped 0 bases and J dropped 4 bases, with 16 bases sitting between them. CDR1 is GTSNPN, CDR2 SVGIG, per germline (reference sequence). The CDR3 protein is CAWSVRGGSRNQPQHF. The CDR3, as DNA: TGTGCCTGGAGTGTACGAGGGGGATCGCGGAATCAGCCCCAGCATTTT.

The J gene is TRBJ2-1, the V gene TRBV5-4; the match to TRBD2 covers 12 bases. The CDR3 contains 15 residues. V was clipped by 5 bases and J by 4 bases; unmatched bases: 4. The germline gives CDR1 SGHNT, CDR2 YYREEE (reference sequence). The CDR3 is CASSRGLAGYNEQFF. The CDR3 DNA is TGTGCCAGCAGTCGAGGACTAGCGGGATACAATGAGCAGTTCTTC.

The J gene is TRBJ1-6, the V gene TRBV30; D uncertain. This CDR3 region has 14 residues. CDR1 is GTSNPN, CDR2 SVGIG, per germline (reference sequence). V was cut by 3 bases and J by 8 bases, with 14 bases left in between. The CDR3 here is CAWSAPGGYSPLHF. CDR3 coding DNA: TGTGCCTGGAGCGCCCCCGGCGGTTATTCACCCCTCCACTTT.

This clone was found a few times. The CDR3 region is CASSPQGYEQYV. The CDR3 DNA reads TGTGCCAGCAGCCCCCAGGGCTACGAGCAGTACGTC. The chain links TRBV6-2 or TRBV6-3 to TRBJ2-7, with a possible D match to TRBD1 (5 bases). This CDR3 spans 12 amino acids. Per germline, CDR1 MNHEY and CDR2 SVGEGT. Trimming took 6 bases from V and 3 from J, leaving 9 bases between them.

Written as DNA, the CDR3 is TGTGCCAGCAGCTTAGGACAGGGCGGGGGCGAGCAGTACGTC. This gives the protein CASSLGQGGGEQYV. J is TRBJ2-7 and V is TRBV13; a weak D match, TRBD2 (7 bases). Germline V gene lookup returns CDR1 PRHDT and CDR2 FYEKMQ (reference sequence). The CDR3 consists of 14 residues. The V end lost 0 bases, the J end lost 6 bases, and 12 bases lay between the germline ends.

This clone was counted only a few times. The chain employs TRBV10-2 and TRBJ2-5; D unclear. The ends were cut back, 8 bases at V and 2 bases at J, with 6 bases in the middle. This CDR3 is 11 amino acids long. Germline-derived CDR1 and CDR2 are WSHSY and SAAADI. As DNA, the CDR3 is TGCGCCAGCCAGATACAAGAGACCCAGTACTTC. This gives the protein CASQIQETQYF.

The genes are TRBV29-1 and TRBJ1-1; TRBD1 agrees at 7 bases. Looked up from germline, CDR1 is SQVTM and CDR2 is ANQGSEA. CDR3 length equals 13 residues. Trimming at V came to 7 bases and at J to 2 bases, leaving 7 bases not matched to a gene. CDR3 loop: CSARQGANTEAFF. The CDR3 coding sequence is TGCAGCGCCAGACAGGGAGCCAACACTGAAGCTTTCTTT.

The chain combines TRBV7-9 with TRBJ2-5; the match to TRBD2 covers 7 bases. The junction had 12 bases not matched to a gene; V was cut back by 4 bases and J by 7 bases. Per the germline V gene, CDR1 is SEHNR and CDR2 is FQNEAQ (reference sequence). The CDR3 is 15 residues long. CDR3 protein: CASSYTGGSRVTQYF. The CDR3, as DNA: TGTGCCAGCAGCTATACCGGCGGGAGTAGGGTGACCCAGTACTTC.

The rearrangement uses TRBV5-1 and TRBJ2-3; TRBD1 agrees at 7 bases. J gave up 6 bases and V 0 bases, and 4 bases lay outside the gene matches. The CDR3 is 14 residues long. Germline V gene sequence: CDR1 SGHRS, CDR2 YFSETQ. CDR3 bases: TGCGCCAGCAGCTTGGGGGACAGATTTGATACGCAGTATTTT. It specifies CASSLGDRFDTQYF.

V and J are TRBV14 and TRBJ2-7, with 8 bases matching TRBD2. J lost 2 bases, V lost 1 base, and 10 bases had no gene match. CDR3 length: 17 amino acids. In germline, CDR1 is SGHDN, CDR2 FVKESK. The CDR3 region has the DNA TGTGCCAGCAGCCAAGGAGGAAGCGGGGGCTTTACCTACGAGCAGTACGTC. Encoded protein: CASSQGGSGGFTYEQYV.

This clone was detected only a few times. The rearrangement joins TRBV28 to TRBJ1-5; the match to TRBD1 covers 7 bases. There are 15 residues in the CDR3. J lost 7 bases, V lost 3 bases, and 9 bases had no gene match. Looked up from germline, CDR1 is MDHEN and CDR2 is SYDVKM. The CDR3 here is CASSFPDRVRQPQHF. Here the CDR3 DNA reads TGTGCCAGCAGTTTTCCCGACAGGGTGAGGCAGCCCCAGCATTTT.

This chain joins TRBV30 and TRBJ1-1; D gene uncertain. This CDR3 contains 14 residues. CDR1 is GTSNPN and CDR2 is SVGIG in the germline V gene (reference sequence). With 0 bases removed from V and 4 bases from J, the gap between germline ends came to 12 bases. The DNA of the CDR3 is TGTGCCTGGAGTGTACAAGCAGGTCCCACTGAAGCTTTCTTT. Its protein is CAWSVQAGPTEAFF.

V usage is TRBV2 and J usage is TRBJ2-2; 7 bases align to TRBD1. In germline, CDR1 is SNHLY, CDR2 FYNNEI. The CDR3 runs to 15 residues. Trimming took 5 bases from V and 6 from J; bases not matched to a gene: 9. The CDR3 protein is CASSKDYRGAGELFF. The CDR3 DNA follows: TGTGCCAGCAGTAAGGATTACAGGGGCGCCGGGGAGCTGTTTTTT.

V gene TRBV2 combines with J gene TRBJ2-3; TRBD2 aligns across 13 bases. V was clipped by 4 bases and J by 1 base; unmatched bases: 2. This CDR3 is 16 amino acids long. Germline lookup yields CDR1 SNHLY and CDR2 FYNNEI. The CDR3, as DNA: TGTGCCAGCAGTGGGACTAGCGGGAGACGCACAGATACGCAGTATTTT. It yields the protein CASSGTSGRRTDTQYF. Full variable domain (remainder filled in from reference TRBV2 and TRBJ2-3): EPEVTQTPSHQVTQMGQEVILRCVPISNHLYFYWYRQILGQKVEFLVSFYNNEISEKSEIFDDQFSVERPDGSNFTLKIRSTKLEDSAMYFCASSGTSGRRTDTQYFGPGTRLTVL.